The 16 T cell receptor beta chains given below trace back to one sample, sequenced in a study of spatial heterogeneity in lung cancer. From the 5' RACE reads, TCRdb called clonotypes with MiXCR, one entry per CDR3 protein. Of roughly 48,000 distinct CDR3 sequences in the sample, about 11% are singletons; the top ten hold 42%. Time point noted: sample taken at primary tumor resection. Frozen PBMC, nontumor lung or tumor provided whole RNA, which was sequenced unsorted. The input for sequencing was PBMCs, taken at surgery. The receptor set was obtained from a female donor with early-stage non-small cell lung cancer.

CDR3 in DNA: TGTGCCAGCAGTGACCAGAACACCGGGGAGCTGTTTTTT. As protein: CASSDQNTGELFF. The genes are TRBV2 and TRBJ2-2; no clear D gene. The CDR3 runs 13 residues. The germline V gene encodes CDR1 SNHLY and CDR2 FYNNEI. V dropped 3 bases and J dropped 1 base, with 3 bases sitting between them.

This clonotype has a count of ten or more. The V and J genes are TRBV7-2 and TRBJ1-1, with D uncertain. Trimming stripped 4 bases from V and 0 bases from J, with 15 bases between. CDR1 is SGHTA and CDR2 is FQGNSA in the germline V gene. The CDR3 contains 16 residues. Written as DNA, the CDR3 is TGTGCCAGCAGCTCGTTTGGCCAGTTGTTGAACACTGAAGCTTTCTTT. Translating gives CASSSFGQLLNTEAFF. Variable domain in full (rest from reference TRBV7-2 and TRBJ1-1): GAGVSQSPSNKVTEKGKDVELRCDPISGHTALYWYRQSLGQGLEFLIYFQGNSAPDKSGLPSDRFSAERTGGSVSTLTIQRTQQEDSAVYLCASSSFGQLLNTEAFFGQGTRLTVV.

This clonotype was observed a handful of times. In DNA form, the CDR3 reads TGTGCCAGCTCCCCAGCGGGAGGGTTCGGCGAGCAGTACTTC. Amino acid sequence: CASSPAGGFGEQYF. The genes are TRBV18 and TRBJ2-7; 10 bases are shared with TRBD2. Per the germline V gene, CDR1 is KGHSH and CDR2 is LQKENI. V shed 6 bases, J shed 6 bases, and the junction held 8 bases outside the gene matches. The CDR3 covers 14 residues.

The chain uses TRBV9 and TRBJ1-2; D gene unclear. The CDR3 is 15 residues long. Trimming pared 3 bases from V and 4 bases from J, leaving 16 bases between. Germline CDR1 and CDR2: SGDLS and YYNGEE. The chain's CDR3 is CASSGRRLVSYGYTF. The CDR3, as DNA: TGTGCCAGCAGCGGGAGACGCCTAGTTTCCTATGGCTACACCTTC.

This clonotype occurred many times. V and J are TRBV20-1 and TRBJ1-1, with TRBD1 identical over 7 bases. Unmatched junction bases numbered 9, after V lost 6 bases and J lost 5 bases. CDR1 DFQATT and CDR2 SNEGSKA come from the germline V gene (reference sequence). This CDR3 comprises 13 residues. This chain's CDR3 is CSARTGFGTEAFF. The CDR3 DNA sequence: TGCAGTGCCAGGACAGGATTCGGAACTGAAGCTTTCTTT.

V and J are TRBV15 and TRBJ1-2; D possibly corresponds to TRBD1 (5 bases). Looked up from germline, CDR1 is LNHNV and CDR2 is YYDKDF (reference sequence). V was trimmed by 3 bases and J by 8 bases, leaving 16 bases between them. The CDR3 sequence is 14 residues long. In nucleotides, the CDR3 is TGTGCCACCAGCAGTAGGGACCTAACGAGGGGCTACACCTTC. Amino acids: CATSSRDLTRGYTF.

This chain connects TRBV28 to TRBJ1-2; D gene ambiguous. Trimming left V 1 base short and J 7 bases short, with 7 bases between. This CDR3 comprises 12 residues. The germline V gene has CDR1 MDHEN and CDR2 SYDVKM. Written as DNA, the CDR3 is TGTGCCAGCAGTTTATCGTCGGGTGGCTACACCTTC. Encoded protein: CASSLSSGGYTF.

This clonotype was counted ten times or more. V and J are TRBV7-2 and TRBJ2-3; no clear D gene. This CDR3 is built from 14 residues. Trimming took 5 bases from V and 2 from J, leaving 11 bases between them. Germline assignment: CDR1 SGHTA and CDR2 FQGNSA. In DNA, the CDR3 is TGTGCCAGCAGCCCTCCATTGGACACAGATACGCAGTATTTT. Amino acids: CASSPPLDTDTQYF.

This clonotype was found many times. The chain employs TRBV7-2 and TRBJ2-3, with 8 bases lining up with TRBD1. The CDR3 runs to 13 residues. J gave up 6 bases and V 3 bases, and 2 bases lay outside the gene matches. The germline V gene has CDR1 SGHTA and CDR2 FQGNSA. The CDR3 DNA reads as TGTGCCAGCAGCTTGGACAGGGTTGATACGCAGTATTTT. This sequence encodes CASSLDRVDTQYF. Complete variable domain (other parts from reference TRBV7-2 and TRBJ2-3): GAGVSQSPSNKVTEKGKDVELRCDPISGHTALYWYRQSLGQGLEFLIYFQGNSAPDKSGLPSDRFSAERTGGSVSTLTIQRTQQEDSAVYLCASSLDRVDTQYFGPGTRLTVL.

This clonotype was observed a few times. The chain uses TRBV28 and TRBJ1-1; tentative D call: TRBD1 (6 bases). CDR1 MDHEN and CDR2 SYDVKM come from the germline V gene. The CDR3 length is 16 residues. V dropped 2 bases and J dropped 2 bases, with 15 bases sitting between them. The CDR3 spells CASSLVPGALNTEAFF. The CDR3 coding sequence is TGTGCCAGCAGTTTAGTGCCAGGGGCCCTAAACACTGAAGCTTTCTTT.

The gene calls are TRBV20-1 and TRBJ1-1, with TRBD1 as a possible D gene (5 bases). The CDR3 has 15 amino acids. The germline V and J ends were trimmed by 2 bases and 3 bases, with 16 bases remaining between them. The germline CDR1 and CDR2 sequences are DFQATT and SNEGSKA (reference sequence). The chain's CDR3 is CSARPTGRTYTEAFF. In DNA, the CDR3 is TGCAGTGCTAGACCCACAGGTAGGACGTACACTGAAGCTTTCTTT.

V gene TRBV10-3 combines with J gene TRBJ2-1; 7 bases agree with TRBD2. The CDR3 has 13 residues. J was trimmed by 6 bases and V by 2 bases; bases with no gene match: 1. The germline CDR1 and CDR2 sequences are ENHRY and SYGVKD. CDR3 bases: TGTGCCATCAGTGAGGGCGGGAGCAATGAGCAGTTCTTC. It encodes CAISEGGSNEQFF.

This clonotype was detected a few times. V and J are TRBV7-2 and TRBJ2-6, with D tentatively TRBD1 (6 bases). Trimming pared 4 bases from V and 0 bases from J, leaving 13 bases between. CDR3 length equals 17 residues. CDR1 SGHTA and CDR2 FQGNSA come from the germline V gene. The CDR3 reads CASSSPGQNSGANVLTF. As DNA, the CDR3 is TGTGCCAGCAGCTCCCCCGGACAGAACTCTGGGGCCAACGTCCTGACTTTC.

The gene calls are TRBV25-1 and TRBJ2-7, with D uncertain. V lost 5 bases, J lost 4 bases, and 18 bases lay in between. Germline assignment: CDR1 MGHDK and CDR2 SYGVNS. The CDR3 is 15 amino acids. The CDR3 loop is CASSLLSASPYEQYF. DNA for the CDR3: TGTGCCAGCAGTCTTTTGTCAGCGAGCCCTTACGAGCAGTACTTC.

This clonotype was counted many times. The J gene is TRBJ1-2, the V gene TRBV13; D unclear. The germline V and J ends were trimmed by 1 base and 2 bases, with 8 bases remaining between them. Germline V gene lookup returns CDR1 PRHDT and CDR2 FYEKMQ (reference sequence). CDR3 size: 14 residues. The CDR3 is CASSLVGRNYGYTF. In nucleotides, the CDR3 is TGTGCCAGCAGCTTAGTTGGACGCAACTATGGCTACACCTTC.

This clonotype has only a few counts. The chain couples TRBV28 to TRBJ1-5; weak D call: TRBD1 (5 bases). The germline V and J ends were trimmed by 4 bases and 3 bases, with 13 bases remaining between them. The CDR3 is made up of 15 amino acids. CDR1 is MDHEN, CDR2 SYDVKM, per germline. CDR3 loop: CASSWSDRLNQPQHF. The DNA of the CDR3 is TGTGCCAGCAGTTGGAGCGACAGACTCAATCAGCCCCAGCATTTT.